This T cell receptor beta chain was recorded in a study of T-cell reconstitution after alpha-beta-depleted transplantation in children. This CDR3 spans 13 amino acids. The germline gives CDR1 SGHTA, CDR2 FQGNSA. V trimming: 3 bases; J trimming: 6 bases; junction bases outside the gene matches: 5. Unique molecular identifiers tagged the TCRbeta library. From the PCR reads, TCRdb called clonotypes with MiXCR, one entry per CDR3 protein. Seen here are around 530,000 distinct CDR3 sequences, about 30% observed once, and the top ten hold 2% to 3%. The starting material was PBMCs from the stem cell graft donor, obtained from the stem cell graft. The chain links TRBV7-2 to TRBJ2-7; 7 nucleotides match TRBD2. This receptor was identified in a human donor who donated a stem cell graft to a child with aplastic anemia. CDR3 in DNA: TGTGCCAGCAGCTTCGAGTGGGGGGGCGAGCAGTACGTC. Protein: CASSFEWGGEQYV.